This TCR beta chain was recovered during a study of OX40 agonist ivuxolimab in advanced cancers. The germline CDR1 and CDR2 sequences are SNHLY and FYNNEI. The CDR3 is 15 amino acids. Trimming removed 3 bases from V and 5 bases from J, with 16 bases in between. TCRdb's table, derived via immunoSEQ multiplex PCR, lists solely in-frame clones and lacks some. The sample has some 90,000 clones, 87% seen once. V and J are TRBV2 and TRBJ2-5; D tentatively reads TRBD1 or TRBD2 (5 bases each). The origin of this receptor is an adult with an advanced solid tumor such as melanoma, head and neck, liver or kidney cancer. This sample comprised CD4+ or CD8+ T cells sorted from blood, obtained in a trial of the OX40 agonist ivuxolimab. This CDR3 reads CASSDLGTTSETQYF. The CDR3 nucleotides are TGTGCCAGCAGTGACCTCGGGACCACAAGCGAGACCCAGTACTTC. Combining the CDR3 with reference TRBV2 and TRBJ2-5 gives the whole variable domain EPEVTQTPSHQVTQMGQEVILRCVPISNHLYFYWYRQILGQKVEFLVSFYNNEISEKSEIFDDQFSVERPDGSNFTLKIRSTKLEDSAMYFCASSDLGTTSETQYFGPGTRLLVL.